The 9 T cell receptor beta chains given below trace back to one sample, sequenced in a study of T-cell memory formation after mild COVID-19. TCRdb reprocessed the 5' RACE reads via MiXCR and lists one record per CDR3 protein. The sample has approximately 290,000 distinct CDR3 sequences, roughly 19% seen once; the top ten hold over 20%. Sequenced sample: PBMCs or a T cell subset sorted from them (not recorded which). These receptors were taken from a man younger than 35 who had mild COVID-19 (a few samples of this study predate the infection). Cell type and time point are not known.

The chain recombines TRBV3-1 with TRBJ2-2; tentatively, D is TRBD1 (6 bases). Germline assignment: CDR1 LGHDT and CDR2 YNNKEL (reference sequence). This CDR3 spans 16 amino acids. The V gene lost 0 bases and the J gene lost 5 bases, with 13 bases spanning the gap. CDR3 residues: CASSQDPGARTGELFF. Written as DNA, the CDR3 is TGTGCCAGCAGCCAAGACCCAGGGGCGCGGACCGGGGAGCTGTTTTTT.

This clonotype was found a few times. The chain joins TRBV7-9 to TRBJ1-4; 7 bases map to TRBD1. CDR1 and CDR2 (germline): SEHNR, FQNEAQ (reference sequence). The CDR3 extends over 11 amino acids. The V gene end was trimmed by 5 bases and the J gene end by 14 bases; junction bases not matched to a gene: 5. CDR3 nucleotides: TGTGCCAGCAGCCTCGACAGGGTCCTGTTTTTT. Its translation: CASSLDRVLFF. The full variable domain, rest sourced from reference TRBV7-9 and TRBJ1-4, is DTGVSQNPRHKITKRGQNVTFRCDPISEHNRLYWYRQTLGQGPEFLTYFQNEAQLEKSRLLSDRFSAERPKGSFSTLEIQRTEQGDSAMYLCASSLDRVLFFGSGTQLSVL.

This sequence joins TRBV9 and TRBJ2-5; a possible D gene is TRBD2 (6 bases). CDR1 is SGDLS, CDR2 YYNGEE, per germline. V lost 3 bases and J lost 5, with 23 bases in between. The CDR3 is 17 residues long. CDR3 nucleotides: TGTGCCAGCAGCGGAGGAGCCCGGGCGGGGTTTGCGGAGACCCAGTACTTC. Its protein is CASSGGARAGFAETQYF.

This sequence joins TRBV7-9 and TRBJ2-3, with 7 nucleotides matching TRBD2. The V segment lost 3 bases and the J segment 3 bases; nucleotides outside the gene matches: 6. The length of the CDR3 is 15 residues. Germline V gives CDR1 SEHNR, CDR2 FQNEAQ (reference sequence). The CDR3 region is CASSFWGGLTDTQYF. CDR3 DNA sequence: TGTGCCAGCAGCTTCTGGGGGGGTCTAACAGATACGCAGTATTTT. Together with reference TRBV7-9 and TRBJ2-3, the CDR3 gives the full variable domain: DTGVSQNPRHKITKRGQNVTFRCDPISEHNRLYWYRQTLGQGPEFLTYFQNEAQLEKSRLLSDRFSAERPKGSFSTLEIQRTEQGDSAMYLCASSFWGGLTDTQYFGPGTRLTVL.

The genes are TRBV28 and TRBJ2-2; 12 nucleotides line up with TRBD1. CDR1 MDHEN and CDR2 SYDVKM come from the germline V gene. The CDR3 has 16 residues. With 6 bases clipped from V and 7 bases from J, the junction kept 9 bases outside the gene matches. CDR3 nucleotide sequence: TGTGCCAGCAGGGGGGCCGGGACAGGGGGCTTCGGGGAGCTGTTTTTT. This codes for CASRGAGTGGFGELFF.

This clonotype has only a few counts. The chain carries TRBV11-2 and TRBJ1-4; D remains unclear. This CDR3 is 14 amino acids long. The ends were cut back, 3 bases at V and 5 bases at J, with 10 bases in the middle. CDR1 is SGHAT, CDR2 FQNNGV, per germline. In nucleotides, the CDR3 is TGTGCCAGCAGCTTCGAGGAGCCGAATGAAAAACTGTTTTTT. Translation: CASSFEEPNEKLFF. The full variable domain, rest sourced from reference TRBV11-2 and TRBJ1-4, is EAGVAQSPRYKIIEKRQSVAFWCNPISGHATLYWYQQILGQGPKLLIQFQNNGVVDDSQLPKDRFSAERLKGVDSTLKIQPAKLEDSAVYLCASSFEEPNEKLFFGSGTQLSVL.

This chain joins TRBV5-1 and TRBJ2-2, with 7 bases lining up with TRBD1. This CDR3 contains 15 residues. V dropped 3 bases and J dropped 0; count of bases not matched to a gene: 2. CDR1 SGHRS and CDR2 YFSETQ come from the germline V gene. The CDR3 loop reads CASSSGQPNTGELFF. CDR3 nucleotide sequence: TGCGCCAGCAGCTCGGGACAGCCGAACACCGGGGAGCTGTTTTTT. Using reference TRBV5-1 and TRBJ2-2 for the parts outside the CDR3, the full variable domain is KAGVTQTPRYLIKTRGQQVTLSCSPISGHRSVSWYQQTPGQGLQFLFEYFSETQRNKGNFPGRFSGRQFSNSRSEMNVSTLELGDSALYLCASSSGQPNTGELFFGEGSRLTVL.

The V and J genes are TRBV20-1 and TRBJ2-3, with no clear D. V shed 3 bases and J shed 5 bases, with 9 bases lying between them. Germline CDR1 and CDR2: DFQATT and SNEGSKA (reference sequence). The CDR3 covers 12 residues. The CDR3 spells CSASNVGDTQYF. The CDR3 bases are TGCAGTGCTAGTAATGTGGGAGATACGCAGTATTTT.

This clonotype turned up a few times. The chain couples TRBV4-1 to TRBJ2-7; D may be TRBD2 (6 bases). V gave up 0 bases and J gave up 2 bases, with 14 bases separating them. The CDR3 consists of 16 residues. Germline-derived CDR1 and CDR2 are MGHRA and YSYEKL. The CDR3 loop is CASSQEGGILTYEQYF. The CDR3 nucleotides read TGCGCCAGCAGCCAAGAAGGAGGGATCCTCACCTACGAGCAGTACTTC.